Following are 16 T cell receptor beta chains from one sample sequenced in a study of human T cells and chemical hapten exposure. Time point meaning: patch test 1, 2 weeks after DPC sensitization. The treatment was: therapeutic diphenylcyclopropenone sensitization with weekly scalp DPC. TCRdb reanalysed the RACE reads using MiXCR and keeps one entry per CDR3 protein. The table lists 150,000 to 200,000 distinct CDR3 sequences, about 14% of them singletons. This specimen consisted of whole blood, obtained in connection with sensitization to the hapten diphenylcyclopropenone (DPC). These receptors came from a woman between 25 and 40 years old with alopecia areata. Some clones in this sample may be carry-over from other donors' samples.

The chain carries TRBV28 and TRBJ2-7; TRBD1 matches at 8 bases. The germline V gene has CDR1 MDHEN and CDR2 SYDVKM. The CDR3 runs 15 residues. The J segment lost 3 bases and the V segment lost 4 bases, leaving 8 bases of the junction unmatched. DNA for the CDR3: TGTGCCAGCAGTTCCTCGACAGGGGTAAGCTACGAGCAGTACTTC. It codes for CASSSSTGVSYEQYF.

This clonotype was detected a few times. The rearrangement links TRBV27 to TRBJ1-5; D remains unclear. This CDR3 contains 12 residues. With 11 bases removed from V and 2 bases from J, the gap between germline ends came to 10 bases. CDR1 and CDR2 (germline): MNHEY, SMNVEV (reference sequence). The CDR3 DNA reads TGTGCCTATTCAGGTCGCAATCAGCCCCAGCATTTT. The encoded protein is CAYSGRNQPQHF.

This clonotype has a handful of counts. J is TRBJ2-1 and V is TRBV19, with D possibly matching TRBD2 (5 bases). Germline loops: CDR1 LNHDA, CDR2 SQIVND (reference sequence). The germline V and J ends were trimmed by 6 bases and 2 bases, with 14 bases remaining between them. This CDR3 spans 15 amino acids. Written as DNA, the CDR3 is TGTGCCAGTAGCCCCAGCGGAGACCCCTACAATGAGCAGTTCTTC. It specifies CASSPSGDPYNEQFF.

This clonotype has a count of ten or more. In DNA form, the CDR3 reads TGTGCCAGCAGTTTGGTCCAGGGTAATTATGAAAAACTGTTTTTT. Amino acid sequence: CASSLVQGNYEKLFF. The gene calls are TRBV28 and TRBJ1-4, with a weak D call TRBD1 (5 bases). The CDR3 extends over 15 amino acids. Trimming took off 3 bases at V and 6 bases at J, with 14 bases between the two ends. CDR1 is MDHEN, CDR2 SYDVKM, per germline.

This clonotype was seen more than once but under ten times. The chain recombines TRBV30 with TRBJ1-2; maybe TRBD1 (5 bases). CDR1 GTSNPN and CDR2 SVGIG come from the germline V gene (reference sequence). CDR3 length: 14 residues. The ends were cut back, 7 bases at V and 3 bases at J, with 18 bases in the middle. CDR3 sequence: CASSLGRAHYGYTF. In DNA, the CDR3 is TGTGCCTCTTCCTTGGGCAGGGCTCACTATGGCTACACCTTC.

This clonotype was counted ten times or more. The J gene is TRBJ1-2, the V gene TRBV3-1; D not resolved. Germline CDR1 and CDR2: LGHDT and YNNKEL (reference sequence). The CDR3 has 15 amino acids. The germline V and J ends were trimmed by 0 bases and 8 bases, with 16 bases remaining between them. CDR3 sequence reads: CASSQDAAAGRGYTF. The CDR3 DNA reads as TGTGCCAGCAGCCAAGATGCCGCGGCGGGTCGCGGCTACACCTTC.

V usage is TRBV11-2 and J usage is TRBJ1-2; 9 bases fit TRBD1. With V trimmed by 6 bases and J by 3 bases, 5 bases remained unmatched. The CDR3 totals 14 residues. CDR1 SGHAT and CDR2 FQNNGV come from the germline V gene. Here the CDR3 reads CASRRQGGHYGYTF. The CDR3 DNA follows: TGTGCCAGCAGACGACAGGGGGGTCACTATGGCTACACCTTC. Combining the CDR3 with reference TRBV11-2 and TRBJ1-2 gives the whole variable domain EAGVAQSPRYKIIEKRQSVAFWCNPISGHATLYWYQQILGQGPKLLIQFQNNGVVDDSQLPKDRFSAERLKGVDSTLKIQPAKLEDSAVYLCASRRQGGHYGYTFGSGTRLTVV.

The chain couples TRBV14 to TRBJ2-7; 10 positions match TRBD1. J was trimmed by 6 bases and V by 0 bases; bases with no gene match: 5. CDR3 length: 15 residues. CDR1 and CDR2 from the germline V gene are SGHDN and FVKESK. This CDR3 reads CASSQEAGTGVEQYF. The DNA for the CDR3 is TGTGCCAGCAGCCAAGAGGCGGGGACAGGGGTCGAGCAGTACTTC. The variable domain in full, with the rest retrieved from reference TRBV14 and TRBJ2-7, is EAGVTQFPSHSVIEKGQTVTLRCDPISGHDNLYWYRRVMGKEIKFLLHFVKESKQDESGMPNNRFLAERTGGTYSTLKVQPAELEDSGVYFCASSQEAGTGVEQYFGPGTRLTVT.

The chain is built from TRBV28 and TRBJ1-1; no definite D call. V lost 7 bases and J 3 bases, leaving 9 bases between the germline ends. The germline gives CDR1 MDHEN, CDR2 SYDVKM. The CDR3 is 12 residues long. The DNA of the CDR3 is TGTGCCAGCACGGCCCCGGACACTGAAGCTTTCTTT. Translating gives CASTAPDTEAFF.

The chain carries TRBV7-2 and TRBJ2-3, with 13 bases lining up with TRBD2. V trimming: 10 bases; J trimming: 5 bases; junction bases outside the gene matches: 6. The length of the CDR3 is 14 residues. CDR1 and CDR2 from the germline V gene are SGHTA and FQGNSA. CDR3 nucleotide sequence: TGTGCCATCACTAGCGGGAGGGCCGGAGATACGCAGTATTTT. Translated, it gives CAITSGRAGDTQYF.

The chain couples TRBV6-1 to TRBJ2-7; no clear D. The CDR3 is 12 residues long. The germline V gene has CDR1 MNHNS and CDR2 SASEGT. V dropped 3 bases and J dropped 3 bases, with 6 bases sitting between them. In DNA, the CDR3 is TGTGCCAGCAGTGACAGATACTACGAGCAGTACTTC. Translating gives CASSDRYYEQYF.

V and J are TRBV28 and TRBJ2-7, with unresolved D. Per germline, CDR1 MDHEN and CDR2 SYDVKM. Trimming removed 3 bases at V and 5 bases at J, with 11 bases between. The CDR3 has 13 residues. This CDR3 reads CASSFIGSDEQYF. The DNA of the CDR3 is TGTGCCAGCAGTTTTATCGGGTCGGACGAGCAGTACTTC.

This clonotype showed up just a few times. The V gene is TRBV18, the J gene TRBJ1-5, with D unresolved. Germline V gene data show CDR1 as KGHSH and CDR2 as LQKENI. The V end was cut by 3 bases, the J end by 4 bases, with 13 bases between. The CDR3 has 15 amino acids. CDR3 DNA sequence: TGTGCCAGCTCACCGTCGGCGGTCGGAAATCAGCCCCAGCATTTT. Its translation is CASSPSAVGNQPQHF.

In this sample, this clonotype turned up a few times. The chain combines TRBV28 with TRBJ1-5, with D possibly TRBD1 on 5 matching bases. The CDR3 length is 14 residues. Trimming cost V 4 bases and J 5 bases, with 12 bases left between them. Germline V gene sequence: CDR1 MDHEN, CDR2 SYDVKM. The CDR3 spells CASSSDSFYQPQHF. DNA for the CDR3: TGTGCCAGCAGTTCCGACAGTTTCTATCAGCCCCAGCATTTT.

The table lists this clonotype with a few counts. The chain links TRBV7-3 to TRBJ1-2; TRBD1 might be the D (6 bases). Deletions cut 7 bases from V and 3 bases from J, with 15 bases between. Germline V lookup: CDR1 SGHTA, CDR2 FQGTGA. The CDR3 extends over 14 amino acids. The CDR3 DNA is TGTGCCAGCACCCCCGGGGAGGGGGACTATGGCTACACCTTC. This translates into CASTPGEGDYGYTF.

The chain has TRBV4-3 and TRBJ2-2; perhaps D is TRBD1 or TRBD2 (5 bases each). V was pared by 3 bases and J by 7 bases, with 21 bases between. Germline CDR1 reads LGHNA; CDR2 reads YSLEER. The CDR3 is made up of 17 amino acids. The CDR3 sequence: CASSHFRDPNLDGELFF. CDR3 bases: TGCGCCAGCAGCCATTTCCGGGACCCTAATTTGGACGGGGAGCTGTTTTTT.